This T cell receptor (beta chain) came from a study of identical twins' blood T cells. TCRdb independently ran MiXCR on the 5' RACE reads; one entry per CDR3 protein. The sample contains roughly 340,000 distinct CDR3 sequences, 28% of which appear only once. The length of the CDR3 is 14 residues. The V gene's germline CDR1 is DFQATT and CDR2 SNEGSKA (reference sequence). This clonotype was observed a handful of times. The junction and the germline gene differ at one end; a read error may be behind it. The chain employs TRBV20-1 and TRBJ1-5; TRBD1 is a possible D gene (6 bases). The clonotype originates from a woman between 18 and 55 years old in good health. Sequencing was performed on PBMCs. The CDR3 nucleotides are TGCAGTGCTGGACGGACAGAAAACAATCAGCCCCGGCATTTT. Translation: CSAGRTENNQPRHF.